Presented here are 15 T cell receptor beta chains from one specimen sequenced in a study of blood T cell repertoires in COVID-19. Generated by immunoSEQ multiplex PCR, the TCRdb table keeps only in-frame clones and is missing some. The sample records about 130,000 clones, 70% to 90% being singletons. The sample taken for sequencing was peripheral blood. The receptors shown here come from a woman of 80 years or more with acute or convalescent COVID-19.

The V and J genes are TRBV6-5 and TRBJ2-2; 8 bases are shared with TRBD1. V was clipped by 5 bases and J by 7 bases; unmatched bases: 9. Germline assignment: CDR1 MNHEY and CDR2 SVGAGI. This CDR3 is built from 15 residues. The CDR3: CASSPDRARRGELFF. CDR3 bases: TGTGCCAGCAGTCCGGACAGGGCGAGACGCGGGGAGCTGTTTTTT.

CDR3 bases: TGTGCCAGCAGTTACCTCGAGGGGGACTATGGCTACACCTTC. Encoded protein: CASSYLEGDYGYTF. V usage is TRBV6-5 and J usage is TRBJ1-2; possible D gene TRBD1, 6 bases. The germline CDR1 and CDR2 sequences are MNHEY and SVGAGI. The CDR3 runs to 14 residues. Trimming took off 2 bases at V and 3 bases at J, with 10 bases between the two ends.

The chain carries TRBV7-8 and TRBJ2-7; TRBD2 matches 10 bases. Germline CDR1 SGHVS, CDR2 FQNEAQ. Unmatched junction bases numbered 7, after V lost 0 bases and J lost 5 bases. This CDR3 is built from 16 residues. In nucleotides, the CDR3 is TGTGCCAGCAGCTTAGCTGGGACTAGCGTTCGCCACGAGCAGTACTTC. Translation: CASSLAGTSVRHEQYF.

The chain combines TRBV7-3 with TRBJ2-1, with D possibly matching TRBD2 (5 bases). This CDR3 has 13 residues. CDR1 SGHTA and CDR2 FQGTGA come from the germline V gene. Trimming took 5 bases from V and 10 from J, leaving 15 bases between them. The CDR3 sequence is CASSPGLRGEQFF. CDR3 coding DNA: TGTGCCAGCAGCCCTGGGCTCCGAGGGGAGCAGTTCTTC.

The chain uses TRBV9 and TRBJ2-2; 7 bases match TRBD1. J gave up 4 bases and V 0 bases, and 3 bases lay outside the gene matches. The CDR3 runs to 15 residues. The germline V gene encodes CDR1 SGDLS and CDR2 YYNGEE. This CDR3 is CASSVGPGGTGELFF. The CDR3 nucleotides read TGTGCCAGCAGCGTAGGTCCAGGGGGCACCGGGGAGCTGTTTTTT.

The CDR3 protein is CASSVLLAGTGDTQYF. In DNA, the CDR3 is TGTGCCAGCAGCGTACTTCTAGCGGGAACCGGAGATACGCAGTATTTT. The chain combines TRBV9 with TRBJ2-3, with 9 bases fitting TRBD2. Germline assignment: CDR1 SGDLS and CDR2 YYNGEE. The V gene end was trimmed by 1 base and the J gene end by 5 bases; junction bases not matched to a gene: 8. This CDR3 has 16 amino acids.

The chain recombines TRBV27 with TRBJ1-1; D call uncertain. CDR1 and CDR2 (germline): MNHEY, SMNVEV (reference sequence). V was pared by 5 bases and J by 2 bases, with 9 bases between. This CDR3 spans 13 amino acids. Here the CDR3 reads CASSGRGNTEAFF. For the CDR3, the DNA is TGTGCCAGCAGTGGTCGGGGAAACACTGAAGCTTTCTTT.

J is TRBJ1-6 and V is TRBV28, with D uncertain. Germline CDR1 and CDR2: MDHEN and SYDVKM. Trimming removed 5 bases at V and 2 bases at J, with 10 bases between. This CDR3 is 15 amino acids long. The CDR3, as DNA: TGTGCCAGCAGTCAGGTCCTTACCTATAATTCACCCCTCCACTTT. It translates to CASSQVLTYNSPLHF. Drawing the rest from reference TRBV28 and TRBJ1-6, the complete variable domain is DVKVTQSSRYLVKRTGEKVFLECVQDMDHENMFWYRQDPGLGLRLIYFSYDVKMKEKGDIPEGYSVSREKKERFSLILESASTNQTSMYLCASSQVLTYNSPLHFGNGTRLTVT.

J is TRBJ2-2 and V is TRBV6-6, with 8 bases aligning to TRBD1. Germline assignment: CDR1 MNHNY and CDR2 SVGAGI (reference sequence). V was clipped by 4 bases and J by 6 bases; unmatched bases: 10. This CDR3 region has 16 residues. CDR3 protein: CASSSRGRGGSGELFF. The CDR3 DNA reads TGTGCCAGCAGTTCCAGGGGGCGAGGCGGGTCCGGGGAGCTGTTTTTT.

V gene TRBV7-3 combines with J gene TRBJ2-2, with TRBD2 matching over 15 bases. The CDR3 loop spans 20 amino acids. Per germline, CDR1 SGHTA and CDR2 FQGTGA. V shed 5 bases and J 0 bases; nucleotides not matched to a gene: 10. Written as DNA, the CDR3 is TGTGCCAGCAGCCCTCTTCCGGGACTAGCGGGGGGAACGAACACCGGGGAGCTGTTTTTT. This codes for CASSPLPGLAGGTNTGELFF.

As DNA, the CDR3 is TGTGCCAGCAGTTATAGGGACAGGGGGAACACTGAAGCTTTCTTT. It specifies CASSYRDRGNTEAFF. J is TRBJ1-1 and V is TRBV6-5, with 10 bases matching TRBD1. From germline, CDR1 is MNHEY and CDR2 SVGAGI. With 3 bases clipped from V and 1 base from J, the junction kept 2 bases outside the gene matches. This CDR3 contains 15 residues.

V is TRBV9 and J is TRBJ1-2, with 7 bases that match TRBD1. Looked up from germline, CDR1 is SGDLS and CDR2 is YYNGEE. J was trimmed by 2 bases and V by 0 bases; bases with no gene match: 1. The CDR3 contains 14 residues. CDR3 nucleotide sequence: TGTGCCAGCAGCGTAGTGGGACAGAACTATGGCTACACCTTC. Amino acids: CASSVVGQNYGYTF. Together with reference TRBV9 and TRBJ1-2, the CDR3 gives the full variable domain: DSGVTQTPKHLITATGQRVTLRCSPRSGDLSVYWYQQSLDQGLQFLIQYYNGEERAKGNILERFSAQQFPDLHSELNLSSLELGDSALYFCASSVVGQNYGYTFGSGTRLTVV.

This clone was counted a few times. The V call is TRBV29-1, the J call TRBJ2-2; the match to TRBD2 covers 8 bases. Looked up from germline, CDR1 is SQVTM and CDR2 is ANQGSEA. CDR3 length: 14 amino acids. Trimming cost V 8 bases and J 1 base; bases outside gene matches: 6. CDR3 loop: CSSRTSQNTGELFF. CDR3 DNA sequence: TGCAGCTCCAGGACTAGCCAGAACACCGGGGAGCTGTTTTTT.

The chain recombines TRBV4-3 with TRBJ1-6, with TRBD1 as a possible D gene (6 bases). The germline gives CDR1 LGHNA, CDR2 YSLEER. Trimming removed 0 bases from V and 7 bases from J, with 19 bases in between. The CDR3 is 18 residues long. Here the CDR3 reads CASSQDFIAGQLNSPLHF. CDR3 DNA sequence: TGCGCCAGCAGCCAAGATTTCATCGCAGGACAGCTGAATTCACCCCTCCACTTT.

V gene TRBV5-1 combines with J gene TRBJ1-1; D not resolved. The V gene lost 0 bases and the J gene lost 0 bases, with 9 bases spanning the gap. Germline V gene data show CDR1 as SGHRS and CDR2 as YFSETQ. CDR3 length equals 15 residues. This CDR3 reads CASSLAQAMNTEAFF. The DNA for the CDR3 is TGCGCCAGCAGCTTGGCGCAGGCTATGAACACTGAAGCTTTCTTT. The complete variable domain, with remaining parts taken from reference TRBV5-1 and TRBJ1-1, reads KAGVTQTPRYLIKTRGQQVTLSCSPISGHRSVSWYQQTPGQGLQFLFEYFSETQRNKGNFPGRFSGRQFSNSRSEMNVSTLELGDSALYLCASSLAQAMNTEAFFGQGTRLTVV.